Listed below are T cell receptor beta chains from one sample, sequenced in a study of T cells in localized non-small cell lung cancer. TCRdb keeps only in-frame clones here, not all; method: immunoSEQ multiplex PCR. Of about 54,000 clones in the sample, around 83% were seen once. The sample consisted of peripheral blood, taken before any cancer treatment. Receptor source: a female donor of 60 years or more with stage II squamous cell lung carcinoma. Both conserved end residues are trimmed from each CDR3. The order of the fields is V gene, clone size, J gene, CDR3 protein. The size entry is marked missing in some rows and otherwise reads once, few, many or a size class.

>TRBV28|-|TRBJ1-2
AAGGAGFYGYT
>TRBV7-3|-|TRBJ1-1
ASSTGQNTEAF
>TRBV5-4|many|TRBJ1-2
ASSSRNYGYT
>TRBV7-2|-|TRBJ1-1
ASSPSPGVGEAF
>TRBV5-1|-|TRBJ1-4
ASSLDPGRGVGEKLF
>TRBV25-1|-|TRBJ1-1
ASSAPTGANTEAF
>TRBV7-9|-|TRBJ1-2
ASSDGQGNYGYT
>TRBV2|-|TRBJ1-3
ASSSRGPAGNTIY
>TRBV7-3|-|TRBJ2-2
ASSFAIKGELF
>TRBV7-9|-|TRBJ1-2
ASSPQGEGGYT
>TRBV19|-|TRBJ2-5
ASRDIIRGFQETQY
>TRBV13|few|TRBJ2-7
ASSLGQHAPYEQY
>TRBV6-5|-|TRBJ1-1
ASSQMNTEAF
>TRBV5-6|-|TRBJ1-4
ASSLGGQGFEKLF